A single sample gave rise to the 32 T cell receptor beta chains below, sequenced in a study of beta chain features in type 1 diabetes. Reverse transcription of all isolated RNA meant that expressed TCRB transcripts were sequenced. Repertoires were generated with immunoSEQ multiplex PCR, while TCRdb's copy carries only in-frame clones and drops some. The data contain over 120,000 clones, nearly 9.5% of them singletons. Sequenced input: central memory CD4+ T cells from blood. The source of these receptors is a man between 18 and 29 years old in good health.

The rearrangement uses TRBV9 and TRBJ2-1; D perhaps matches TRBD2 (6 bases). V lost 4 bases, J lost 3 bases, and 17 bases lay in between. This CDR3 contains 16 residues. The germline V gene encodes CDR1 SGDLS and CDR2 YYNGEE. The CDR3 nucleotides are TGTGCCAGCAGCCTCCGGATCGGGGGAAACTACAATGAGCAGTTCTTC. Its protein product is CASSLRIGGNYNEQFF.

CDR3 DNA sequence: TGTGCCACCAGCAGAGATTTCTCCGGCGGAAACTCTGGAAACACCATATATTTT. Its protein is CATSRDFSGGNSGNTIYF. The chain combines TRBV15 with TRBJ1-3; D is undetermined. Trimming removed 0 bases at V and 0 bases at J, with 15 bases between. Looked up from germline, CDR1 is LNHNV and CDR2 is YYDKDF (reference sequence). The CDR3 sequence is 18 residues long.

This clone was observed a handful of times. V gene TRBV4-2 combines with J gene TRBJ2-3; 9 bases line up with TRBD1. There are 15 residues in the CDR3. The germline V gene has CDR1 LGHNA and CDR2 YNFKEQ. V shed 8 bases, J shed 4 bases, and the junction held 10 bases outside the gene matches. CDR3 DNA: TGTGCCAGCGGGCCGGGACAGGGTACGGCAGATACGCAGTATTTT. Protein: CASGPGQGTADTQYF.

The genes are TRBV20-1 and TRBJ1-4, with D uncertain. The V end lost 8 bases, the J end lost 4 bases, and 8 bases lay between the germline ends. Germline V gene data show CDR1 as DFQATT and CDR2 as SNEGSKA (reference sequence). There are 11 residues in the CDR3. Here the CDR3 reads CSPLSNEKLFF. The CDR3 region has the DNA TGCAGTCCCTTGAGTAATGAAAAACTGTTTTTT.

This clone was detected a few times. The chain is built from TRBV5-5 and TRBJ2-1, with 9 bases lining up with TRBD2. The CDR3 sequence is 14 residues long. Germline loops: CDR1 SGHKS, CDR2 YYEKEE (reference sequence). Trimming cost V 0 bases and J 9 bases; bases outside gene matches: 4. The CDR3 nucleotides are TGTGCCAGCAGCTTGGTGCTAGCGGGGTCTGAGCAGTTCTTC. This translates into CASSLVLAGSEQFF.

The chain employs TRBV5-1 and TRBJ2-7, with 7 positions matching TRBD1. V lost 0 bases, J lost 0 bases, and 9 bases stayed unmatched. CDR3 size: 17 residues. Germline V gene data show CDR1 as SGHRS and CDR2 as YFSETQ. In nucleotides, the CDR3 is TGCGCCAGCAGCTTGGATGCCGGGACAGAGGGCTCCTACGAGCAGTACTTC. It translates to CASSLDAGTEGSYEQYF.

This clone was counted at least ten times. The V and J genes are TRBV7-2 and TRBJ2-5, with D unresolved. The CDR3 sequence is 13 residues long. Germline CDR1 is SGHTA and CDR2 is FQGNSA. V lost 3 bases and J lost 1, with 6 bases in between. The CDR3 DNA is TGTGCCAGCAGCTTCTCTTTCCAAGAGACCCAGTACTTC. Protein: CASSFSFQETQYF.

The CDR3 sequence: CASSLPWAGGSDTQYF. CDR3 DNA sequence: TGTGCCAGCAGCCTTCCCTGGGCGGGGGGGTCTGATACGCAGTATTTT. This chain joins TRBV7-8 and TRBJ2-3; TRBD2 agrees at 9 bases. V was pared by 5 bases and J by 6 bases, with 12 bases of the junction left unmatched. The CDR3 contains 16 residues. Germline lookup yields CDR1 SGHVS and CDR2 FQNEAQ.

This clone was counted ten times or more. The chain links TRBV7-2 to TRBJ2-7; 9 bases line up with TRBD2. After removal of 1 base from V and 0 bases from J, the junction contained 13 bases not matched to a gene. The CDR3 runs 19 residues. Germline assignment: CDR1 SGHTA and CDR2 FQGNSA. The CDR3, as DNA: TGTGCCAGCAGCTTAGATGTTCTAGCGGGGCGCGCCTCCTCCTACGAGCAGTACTTC. It yields the protein CASSLDVLAGRASSYEQYF.

DNA of the CDR3: TGTGCCAGCAGGGAACGGGGGGGGGTGACAGCGCAGTTCTTC. It encodes CASRERGGVTAQFF. This rearrangement joins TRBV28 to TRBJ2-1, with 8 bases lining up with TRBD2. The V segment lost 6 bases and the J segment 12 bases; nucleotides outside the gene matches: 13. Germline CDR1 and CDR2: MDHEN and SYDVKM. The CDR3 length is 14 residues.

This clone was observed a few times. V usage is TRBV11-2 and J usage is TRBJ2-1, with D unresolved. CDR3 length: 11 amino acids. Per the germline V gene, CDR1 is SGHAT and CDR2 is FQNNGV. V lost 4 bases and J lost 6, with 4 bases in between. CDR3 coding DNA: TGTGCCAGCAGCTCGGGCAATGAGCAGTTCTTC. Residues: CASSSGNEQFF.

A few counts support this clone. This chain links TRBV19 with TRBJ2-3, with 10 bases lining up with TRBD2. CDR1 is LNHDA and CDR2 is SQIVND in the germline V gene (reference sequence). Germline trimming cut 5 bases from V and 4 bases from J; bases unmatched to any gene: 6. This CDR3 contains 15 residues. The CDR3 sequence is CASSSSLAGADTQYF. The CDR3 nucleotides read TGTGCCAGTAGTTCGTCGCTAGCGGGGGCAGATACGCAGTATTTT.

The chain links TRBV15 to TRBJ2-3; 8 nucleotides agree with TRBD1. CDR3 size: 17 residues. The germline V gene has CDR1 LNHNV and CDR2 YYDKDF (reference sequence). Trimming cost V 3 bases and J 3 bases; bases outside gene matches: 11. The CDR3 region is CATSSGGQGALTDTQYF. Written as DNA, the CDR3 is TGTGCCACCAGCAGTGGTGGGCAGGGGGCTTTGACAGATACGCAGTATTTT.

This clone has a handful of counts. V and J are TRBV11-3 and TRBJ2-1; a weak D match, TRBD2 (6 bases). The germline V gene has CDR1 SGHNT and CDR2 YENEEA. V lost 3 bases, J lost 4 bases, and 7 bases lay in between. The CDR3 sequence is 13 residues long. DNA for the CDR3: TGTGCCAGCAGCTTCGGGGGATACAATGAGCAGTTCTTC. Its protein is CASSFGGYNEQFF.

This chain uses TRBV5-1 with TRBJ2-5; TRBD1 matches at 8 bases. This CDR3 is 14 amino acids long. V shed 3 bases, J shed 5 bases, and the junction held 6 bases outside the gene matches. Germline V gene data show CDR1 as SGHRS and CDR2 as YFSETQ. Here the CDR3 reads CASSSGRGLETQYF. The CDR3 DNA follows: TGCGCCAGCAGCTCGGGCAGGGGGCTGGAGACCCAGTACTTC.

This clone was seen just once. The genes are TRBV7-2 and TRBJ1-5; D gene uncertain. The germline V and J ends were trimmed by 5 bases and 7 bases, with 12 bases remaining between them. The germline V gene encodes CDR1 SGHTA and CDR2 FQGNSA. The CDR3 consists of 13 residues. CDR3 in DNA: TGTGCCAGCAGCGGCGGCCCCCGCCAGCCCCAGCATTTT. Translating it yields CASSGGPRQPQHF.

This clone was observed a handful of times. CDR3 DNA sequence: TGTGCCACCGCGACAGGGGTTAATACGCAGTATTTT. It translates to CATATGVNTQYF. This rearrangement joins TRBV6-1 to TRBJ2-3; TRBD1 matches 8 bases. The CDR3 has 12 residues. Germline lookup yields CDR1 MNHNS and CDR2 SASEGT. The V segment lost 10 bases and the J segment 7 bases; nucleotides outside the gene matches: 7.

Details on this clone: The sample has other DNA sequences that encode this CDR3 too. The chain combines TRBV5-4 with TRBJ2-3; maybe TRBD1 (5 bases). With 4 bases removed from V and 1 base from J, the gap between germline ends came to 13 bases. In germline, CDR1 is SGHNT, CDR2 YYREEE (reference sequence). This CDR3 is built from 15 residues. This CDR3 reads CASSPGQLRTDTQYF. The CDR3 bases are TGTGCCAGCAGCCCCGGACAACTTCGCACAGATACGCAGTATTTT.

The chain is built from TRBV13 and TRBJ1-1; D uncertain. The CDR3 is 12 residues long. Trimming took 5 bases from V and 1 from J, leaving 5 bases between them. Germline V gene lookup returns CDR1 PRHDT and CDR2 FYEKMQ (reference sequence). CDR3 sequence reads: CASSGGNTEAFF. CDR3 coding DNA: TGTGCCAGCAGCGGAGGGAACACTGAAGCTTTCTTT.

This chain joins TRBV7-6 and TRBJ2-7; perhaps TRBD1 as D (5 bases). Germline V gene data show CDR1 as SGHVS and CDR2 as FNYEAQ. This CDR3 contains 15 residues. The V gene lost 1 base and the J gene lost 6 bases, with 16 bases spanning the gap. The CDR3 region is CASSLDRAGLREQYF. In DNA form, the CDR3 reads TGTGCCAGCAGCTTAGATCGGGCAGGGCTTCGCGAGCAGTACTTC. The complete variable domain, with remaining parts taken from reference TRBV7-6 and TRBJ2-7, reads GAGVSQSPRYKVTKRGQDVALRCDPISGHVSLYWYRQALGQGPEFLTYFNYEAQQDKSGLPNDRFSAERPEGSISTLTIQRTEQRDSAMYRCASSLDRAGLREQYFGPGTRLTVT.

This rearrangement joins TRBV10-3 to TRBJ2-7; TRBD2 agrees at 10 bases. Germline V CDR1 and CDR2: ENHRY, SYGVKD. This CDR3 contains 14 residues. With 10 bases clipped from V and 6 bases from J, the junction kept 12 bases outside the gene matches. CDR3 region: CATCSGGSLSEQYF. The CDR3 nucleotides read TGTGCCACCTGTAGCGGGGGGTCCCTTAGCGAGCAGTACTTC.

This clone occurred a few times. The chain joins TRBV5-4 to TRBJ2-6; 8 bases are shared with TRBD1. This CDR3 has 16 residues. The trim removed 4 bases at V and 0 bases at J, leaving 3 bases unmatched. Germline V gene sequence: CDR1 SGHNT, CDR2 YYREEE (reference sequence). CDR3 amino acids: CASSAGGISGANVLTF. CDR3 in DNA: TGTGCCAGCAGCGCAGGGGGCATCTCTGGGGCCAACGTCCTGACTTTC.

The table lists this clone with many counts. The CDR3 nucleotides are TGCGCCAGCAGTCAATCGAGTAGGCAGGGTAAATCACCCCTCCACTTT. Amino acid sequence: CASSQSSRQGKSPLHF. This chain links TRBV23-1 with TRBJ1-6, with D maybe TRBD1 (5 bases). TRBV23-1 is placed among ORFs of uncertain function. Trimming removed 0 bases from V and 10 bases from J, with 16 bases in between. The CDR3 contains 16 residues.

This clone has just a few counts. This chain connects TRBV28 to TRBJ2-1; D is undetermined. Germline V gives CDR1 MDHEN, CDR2 SYDVKM. V was pared by 6 bases and J by 4 bases, with 10 bases between. CDR3 length: 13 amino acids. As DNA, the CDR3 is TGTGCCAGCAGATCCAGGCTATACAATGAGCAGTTCTTC. This encodes CASRSRLYNEQFF.

V is TRBV7-3 and J is TRBJ2-7; the match to TRBD1 covers 8 bases. There are 13 residues in the CDR3. The ends lost 6 bases at V and 5 bases at J; junction bases unmatched: 6. The germline V gene has CDR1 SGHTA and CDR2 FQGTGA. CDR3: CASRPRGRDEQYF. The CDR3 DNA reads TGTGCCAGCAGGCCCAGGGGGCGCGACGAGCAGTACTTC.

The V call is TRBV7-7, the J call TRBJ2-2; possibly TRBD2 for D (6 bases). Trimming removed 5 bases from V and 4 bases from J, with 17 bases in between. The CDR3 is 16 residues long. From germline, CDR1 is SSHAT and CDR2 FNYEAQ (reference sequence). The CDR3 reads CASSPGTPRGTGELFF. The CDR3 nucleotides are TGTGCCAGCAGCCCAGGGACTCCGCGCGGCACCGGGGAGCTGTTTTTT.

The chain carries TRBV4-3 and TRBJ1-2, with 8 bases identical to TRBD1. The V gene end was trimmed by 2 bases and the J gene end by 5 bases; junction bases not matched to a gene: 7. Germline CDR1 and CDR2: LGHNA and YSLEER. The CDR3 consists of 15 residues. The CDR3 protein is CASSQIHNRGYGYTF. The CDR3 nucleotides read TGCGCCAGCAGCCAAATTCACAACAGGGGGTATGGCTACACCTTC.

The rearrangement links TRBV30 to TRBJ2-7; a weak D match, TRBD1 (6 bases). Per the germline V gene, CDR1 is GTSNPN and CDR2 is SVGIG (reference sequence). Between the trimmed V and J ends, which lost 1 base and 1 base, there was a span of 17 bases. This CDR3 has 16 amino acids. CDR3 DNA sequence: TGTGCCTGGAGTGCCACCAACAGGGCCAGATCCTACGAGCAGTACTTC. Translating gives CAWSATNRARSYEQYF.

A few counts support this clone. The chain links TRBV11-2 to TRBJ2-3; perhaps TRBD2 as D (6 bases). Between the trimmed V and J ends, which lost 1 base and 1 base, there was a span of 15 bases. Germline-derived CDR1 and CDR2 are SGHAT and FQNNGV. The CDR3 is 17 amino acids. The CDR3 DNA follows: TGTGCCAGCAGCTTAGTTTGGTCTAGCGATGGCACAGATACGCAGTATTTT. Protein sequence: CASSLVWSSDGTDTQYF.

This chain connects TRBV7-2 to TRBJ2-3; D unclear. V was clipped by 3 bases and J by 0 bases, with 4 bases between them. This CDR3 spans 13 amino acids. From germline, CDR1 is SGHTA and CDR2 FQGNSA. The DNA of the CDR3 is TGTGCCAGCAGCTTCGTCAGCACAGATACGCAGTATTTT. Translated: CASSFVSTDTQYF.

This clone was observed a few times. The V and J genes are TRBV4-2 and TRBJ2-5, with 9 bases matching TRBD2. After removal of 4 bases from V and 2 bases from J, the junction contained 8 bases not matched to a gene. The CDR3 has 16 residues. The V gene's germline CDR1 is LGHNA and CDR2 YNFKEQ. CDR3: CASSLGSGGMQETQYF. DNA for the CDR3: TGTGCCAGCAGCCTCGGTAGCGGGGGAATGCAAGAGACCCAGTACTTC.

The chain is built from TRBV10-3 and TRBJ2-7; perhaps TRBD2 as D (5 bases). The CDR3 spans 12 residues. CDR1 ENHRY and CDR2 SYGVKD come from the germline V gene. V was trimmed by 3 bases and J by 5 bases, leaving 8 bases between them. The CDR3 here is CAISELAHEQYF. The CDR3 coding sequence is TGTGCCATCAGTGAATTAGCGCACGAGCAGTACTTC.